This is a list of T cell receptor beta chains from one sample in a study of shared clonotypes between healthy human individuals. Libraries were prepared by immunoSEQ multiplex PCR; TCRdb keeps only in-frame clonotypes and omits some of them. Of about 1.4 million clones in the sample, 95% to 97% were seen once. The sequencing input was naive CD4+ T cells sorted from blood. The receptor set was obtained from a man aged 25 to 45 in good health. Both conserved end residues are part of each CDR3. The D gene is left open where the match is weak. Clone size, where shown, is once, few, many, or a class for clones that have expanded.

CDR3nt: TGTGCCAGCAGCGTAGGCCGGGGGACGAACACTGAAGCTTTCTTT; CDR3aa: CASSVGRGTNTEAFF; j_gene: TRBJ1-1; abundance: .; d_gene: .; v_gene: TRBV9
CDR3nt: TGTGCCAGCAGCTTGCCTCCTTGGGCCTTTGGGACTAATGAAAAACTGTTTTTT; CDR3aa: CASSLPPWAFGTNEKLFF; j_gene: TRBJ1-4; abundance: .; d_gene: .; v_gene: TRBV7-4
CDR3nt: TGTGCCAGCAGCTTAAATCGGAGTCTAGCGGGAGTTCAGTATTTT; CDR3aa: CASSLNRSLAGVQYF; j_gene: TRBJ2-3; abundance: once; d_gene: TRBD2; v_gene: TRBV7-9
CDR3nt: TGTGCCAGCTCACCCGTGTTGGGTATCACAGATACGCAGTATTTT; CDR3aa: CASSPVLGITDTQYF; j_gene: TRBJ2-3; abundance: .; d_gene: .; v_gene: TRBV18
CDR3nt: TGTGCCAGCAGCAGGGGTAGCGGGAGGCCAGATACGCAGTATTTT; CDR3aa: CASSRGSGRPDTQYF; j_gene: TRBJ2-3; abundance: .; d_gene: TRBD2; v_gene: TRBV11-3
CDR3nt: TGTGCCACACAAACCCGGGAAGAACGCTATGGCTACACCTTC; CDR3aa: CATQTREERYGYTF; j_gene: TRBJ1-2; abundance: .; d_gene: .; v_gene: TRBV6-1
CDR3nt: TGCGCCAGCAGCTTGATTACGAACTCCTACAATGAGCAGTTCTTC; CDR3aa: CASSLITNSYNEQFF; j_gene: TRBJ2-1; abundance: .; d_gene: .; v_gene: TRBV5-1
CDR3nt: TGTGCCAGCACTACGGCAGGGGACAGGGGGCCTGAAGCTTTCTTT; CDR3aa: CASTTAGDRGPEAFF; j_gene: TRBJ1-1; abundance: .; d_gene: TRBD1; v_gene: TRBV6-4
CDR3nt: TGCGCCAGCAGCCAAGAAGGGGTATCCGGCGAAAAACTGTTTTTT; CDR3aa: CASSQEGVSGEKLFF; j_gene: TRBJ1-4; abundance: .; d_gene: .; v_gene: TRBV4-3
CDR3nt: TGCGCCAGGGAGAGACAGTATAGCAATCAGCCCCAGCATTTT; CDR3aa: CARERQYSNQPQHF; j_gene: TRBJ1-5; abundance: few; d_gene: .; v_gene: TRBV10-2
CDR3nt: TGTGCCAGCAGCTACAGGACTAGCGAACAGGAGACCCAGTACTTC; CDR3aa: CASSYRTSEQETQYF; j_gene: TRBJ2-5; abundance: .; d_gene: TRBD2; v_gene: TRBV7-8
CDR3nt: TGTGCCAGCAGCTTGGAAGGGACAGGGTTTTACGAGCAGTACTTC; CDR3aa: CASSLEGTGFYEQYF; j_gene: TRBJ2-7; abundance: .; d_gene: TRBD1; v_gene: TRBV7-9
CDR3nt: TGCGCCAGCAGCTTGGGTAGCGACAATGAGCAGTTCTTC; CDR3aa: CASSLGSDNEQFF; j_gene: TRBJ2-1; abundance: .; d_gene: .; v_gene: TRBV5-1
CDR3nt: TGTGCCAGCAGCCAAGTGGGGTGGCAGGGGAACATTCAGTACTTC; CDR3aa: CASSQVGWQGNIQYF; j_gene: TRBJ2-4; abundance: .; d_gene: .; v_gene: TRBV14
CDR3nt: TGTGCCAGCAGTGAAGATGCCTCTGGAAACACCATATATTTT; CDR3aa: CASSEDASGNTIYF; j_gene: TRBJ1-3; abundance: .; d_gene: .; v_gene: TRBV6-1
CDR3nt: TGTGCCAGCAGGCCGGGATCCACCGGGGAGCTGTTTTTT; CDR3aa: CASRPGSTGELFF; j_gene: TRBJ2-2; abundance: .; d_gene: .; v_gene: TRBV11-3